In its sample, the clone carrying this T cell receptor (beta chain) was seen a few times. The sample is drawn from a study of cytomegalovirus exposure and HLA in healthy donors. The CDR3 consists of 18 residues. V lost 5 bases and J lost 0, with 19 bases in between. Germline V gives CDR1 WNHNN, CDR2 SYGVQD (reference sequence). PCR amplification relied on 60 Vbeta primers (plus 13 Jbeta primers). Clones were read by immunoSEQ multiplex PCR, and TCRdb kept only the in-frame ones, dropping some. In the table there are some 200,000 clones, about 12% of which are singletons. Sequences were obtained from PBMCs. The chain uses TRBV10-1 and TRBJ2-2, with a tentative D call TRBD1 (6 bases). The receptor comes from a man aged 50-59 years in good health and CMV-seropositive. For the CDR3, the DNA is TGCGCCAGCAGTAGGACACAGGGCCGAGGTCCGAACACCGGGGAGCTGTTTTTT. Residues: CASSRTQGRGPNTGELFF.